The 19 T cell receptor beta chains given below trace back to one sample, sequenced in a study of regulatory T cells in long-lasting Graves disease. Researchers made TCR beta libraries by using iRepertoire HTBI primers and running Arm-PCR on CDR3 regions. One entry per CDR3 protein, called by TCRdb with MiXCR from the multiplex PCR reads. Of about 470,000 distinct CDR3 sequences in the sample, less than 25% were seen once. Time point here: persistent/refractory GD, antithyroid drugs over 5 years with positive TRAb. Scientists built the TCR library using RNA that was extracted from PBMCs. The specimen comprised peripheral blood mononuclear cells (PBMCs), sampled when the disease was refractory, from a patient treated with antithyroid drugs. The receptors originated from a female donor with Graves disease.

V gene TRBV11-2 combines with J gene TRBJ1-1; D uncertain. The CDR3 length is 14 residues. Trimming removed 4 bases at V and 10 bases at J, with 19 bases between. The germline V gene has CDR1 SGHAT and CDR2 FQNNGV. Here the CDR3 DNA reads TGTGCCAGCAGCTCGGGCGACCCCGACCTTGGAGCTTTCTTT. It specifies CASSSGDPDLGAFF.

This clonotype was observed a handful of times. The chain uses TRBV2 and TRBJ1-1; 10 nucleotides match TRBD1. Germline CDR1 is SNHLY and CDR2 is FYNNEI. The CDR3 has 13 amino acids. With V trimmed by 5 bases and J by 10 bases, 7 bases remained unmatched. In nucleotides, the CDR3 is TGTGCCAGCAGTCCGACAGGGGGCGCGTCAGCTTTCTTT. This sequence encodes CASSPTGGASAFF.

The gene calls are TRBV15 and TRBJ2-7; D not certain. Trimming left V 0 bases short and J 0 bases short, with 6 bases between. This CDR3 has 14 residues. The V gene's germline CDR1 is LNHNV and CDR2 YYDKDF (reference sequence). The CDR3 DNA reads TGTGCCACCAGCAGAGATAAGGCCTCCTACGAGCAGTACTTC. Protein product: CATSRDKASYEQYF.

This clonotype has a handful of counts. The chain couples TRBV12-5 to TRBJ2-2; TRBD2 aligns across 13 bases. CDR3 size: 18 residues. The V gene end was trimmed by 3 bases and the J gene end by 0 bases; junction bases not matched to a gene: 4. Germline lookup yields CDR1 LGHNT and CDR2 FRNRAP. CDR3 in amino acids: CASGFRLAGGANTGELFF. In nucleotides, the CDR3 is TGTGCTAGTGGTTTCAGACTAGCGGGGGGTGCGAACACCGGGGAGCTGTTTTTT.

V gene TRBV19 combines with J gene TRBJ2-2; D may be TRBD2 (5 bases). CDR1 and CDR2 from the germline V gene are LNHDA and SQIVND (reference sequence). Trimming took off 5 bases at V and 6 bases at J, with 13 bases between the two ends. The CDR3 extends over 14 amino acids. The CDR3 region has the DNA TGTGCCAGTAGTCCCGGACTGGGATCCGGGGAGCTGTTTTTT. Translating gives CASSPGLGSGELFF.

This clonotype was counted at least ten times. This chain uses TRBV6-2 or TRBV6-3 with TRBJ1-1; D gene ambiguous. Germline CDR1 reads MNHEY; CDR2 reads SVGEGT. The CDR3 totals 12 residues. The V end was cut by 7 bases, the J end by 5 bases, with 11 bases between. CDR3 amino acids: CASISFGTEAFF. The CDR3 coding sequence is TGTGCCAGCATCTCCTTCGGAACTGAAGCTTTCTTT.

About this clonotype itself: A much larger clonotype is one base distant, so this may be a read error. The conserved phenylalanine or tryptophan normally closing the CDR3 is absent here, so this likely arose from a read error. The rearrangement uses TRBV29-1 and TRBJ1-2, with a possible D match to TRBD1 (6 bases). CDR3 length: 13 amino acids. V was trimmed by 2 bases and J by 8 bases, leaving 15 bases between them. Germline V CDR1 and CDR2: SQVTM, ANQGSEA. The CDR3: CSVEKPQGDGYTI. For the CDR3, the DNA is TGCAGCGTTGAAAAGCCACAGGGAGACGGCTACACCATC.

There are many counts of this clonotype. CDR3 sequence reads: CASSREGQGSNTEAFF. CDR3 DNA: TGTGCCAGCAGCCGTGAAGGACAGGGGTCGAACACTGAAGCTTTCTTT. The chain is built from TRBV28 and TRBJ1-1; 9 positions match TRBD1. With V trimmed by 6 bases and J by 1 base, 9 bases remained unmatched. The CDR3 consists of 16 residues. CDR1 and CDR2 (germline): MDHEN, SYDVKM. Looking up the rest from reference TRBV28 and TRBJ1-1 gives the full variable domain: DVKVTQSSRYLVKRTGEKVFLECVQDMDHENMFWYRQDPGLGLRLIYFSYDVKMKEKGDIPEGYSVSREKKERFSLILESASTNQTSMYLCASSREGQGSNTEAFFGQGTRLTVV.

CDR3 loop: CASSFGPGVLGEKLFF. The CDR3 DNA reads TGTGCCAGCAGCTTTGGACCAGGGGTTCTGGGTGAAAAACTGTTTTTT. The chain has TRBV13 and TRBJ1-4, with TRBD1 as a possible D gene (6 bases). The CDR3 is 16 amino acids. CDR1 and CDR2 from the germline V gene are PRHDT and FYEKMQ (reference sequence). V was shortened by 3 bases and J by 7 bases, with 18 bases between the two germline ends.

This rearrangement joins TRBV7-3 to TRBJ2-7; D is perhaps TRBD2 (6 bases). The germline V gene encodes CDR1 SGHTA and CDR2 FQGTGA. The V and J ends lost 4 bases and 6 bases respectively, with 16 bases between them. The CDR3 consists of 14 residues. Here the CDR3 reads CASSSMAGSPEQYF. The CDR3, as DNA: TGTGCCAGCAGCTCAATGGCCGGGAGCCCCGAGCAGTACTTC.

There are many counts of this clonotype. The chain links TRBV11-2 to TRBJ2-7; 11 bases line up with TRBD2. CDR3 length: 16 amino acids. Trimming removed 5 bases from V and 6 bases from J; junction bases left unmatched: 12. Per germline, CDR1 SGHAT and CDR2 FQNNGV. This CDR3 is CASSPGASGRNVEQYF. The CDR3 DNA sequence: TGTGCCAGCAGCCCTGGGGCTAGCGGGAGGAACGTCGAGCAGTACTTC.

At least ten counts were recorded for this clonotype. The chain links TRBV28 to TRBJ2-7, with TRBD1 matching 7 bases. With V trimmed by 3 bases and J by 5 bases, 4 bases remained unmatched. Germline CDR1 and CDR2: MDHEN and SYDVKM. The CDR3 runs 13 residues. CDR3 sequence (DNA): TGTGCCAGCAGTTTTCGAGGGGGCCACGAGCAGTACTTC. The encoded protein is CASSFRGGHEQYF. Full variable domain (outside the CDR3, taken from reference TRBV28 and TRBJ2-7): DVKVTQSSRYLVKRTGEKVFLECVQDMDHENMFWYRQDPGLGLRLIYFSYDVKMKEKGDIPEGYSVSREKKERFSLILESASTNQTSMYLCASSFRGGHEQYFGPGTRLTVT.

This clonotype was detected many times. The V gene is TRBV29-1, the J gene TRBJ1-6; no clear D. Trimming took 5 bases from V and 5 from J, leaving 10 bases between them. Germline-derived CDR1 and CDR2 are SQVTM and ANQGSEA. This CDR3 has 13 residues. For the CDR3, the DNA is TGCAGCGTTCGGCAGGCAGATAATTCACCCCTCCACTTT. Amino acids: CSVRQADNSPLHF.

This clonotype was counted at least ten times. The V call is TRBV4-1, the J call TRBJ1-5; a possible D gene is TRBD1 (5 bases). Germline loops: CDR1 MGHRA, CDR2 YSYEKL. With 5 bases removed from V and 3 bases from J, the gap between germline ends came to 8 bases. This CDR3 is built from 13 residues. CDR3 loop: CASSWGNNQPQHF. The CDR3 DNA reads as TGCGCCAGCAGCTGGGGGAACAATCAGCCCCAGCATTTT.

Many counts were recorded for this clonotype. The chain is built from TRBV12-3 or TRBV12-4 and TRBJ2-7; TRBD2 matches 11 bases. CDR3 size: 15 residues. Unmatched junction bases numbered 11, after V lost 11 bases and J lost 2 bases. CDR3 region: CASLRLAGGAYEQYF. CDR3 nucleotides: TGTGCCTCATTAAGGCTAGCGGGAGGAGCCTACGAGCAGTACTTC.

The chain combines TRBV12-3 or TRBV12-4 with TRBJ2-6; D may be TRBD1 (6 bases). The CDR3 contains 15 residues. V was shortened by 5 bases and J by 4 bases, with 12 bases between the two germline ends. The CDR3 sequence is CASSEQGTGANVLTF. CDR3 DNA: TGTGCCAGCAGTGAACAGGGAACCGGGGCCAACGTCCTGACTTTC.

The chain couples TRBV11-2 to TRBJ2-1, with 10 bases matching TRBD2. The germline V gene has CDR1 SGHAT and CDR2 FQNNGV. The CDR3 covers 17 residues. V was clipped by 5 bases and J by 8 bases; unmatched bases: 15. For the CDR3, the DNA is TGTGCCAGCAGCCCATTAGCGGGAGGCTACCTAATCGATGAGCAGTTCTTC. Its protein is CASSPLAGGYLIDEQFF.

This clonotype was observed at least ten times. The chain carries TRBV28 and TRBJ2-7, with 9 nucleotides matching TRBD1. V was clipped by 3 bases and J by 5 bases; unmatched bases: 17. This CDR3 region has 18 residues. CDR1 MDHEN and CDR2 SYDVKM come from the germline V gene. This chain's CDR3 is CASSFRTGDTSNRDEQYF. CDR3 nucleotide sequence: TGTGCCAGCAGTTTTCGGACAGGGGATACATCCAACCGGGACGAGCAGTACTTC.

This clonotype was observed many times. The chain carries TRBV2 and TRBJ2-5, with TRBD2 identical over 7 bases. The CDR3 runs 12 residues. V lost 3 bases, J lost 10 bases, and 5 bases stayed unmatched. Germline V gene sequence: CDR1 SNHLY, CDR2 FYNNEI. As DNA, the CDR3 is TGTGCCAGCAGTGACGGCCGCGGGAGCCAGTACTTC. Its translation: CASSDGRGSQYF. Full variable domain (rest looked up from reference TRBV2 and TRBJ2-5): EPEVTQTPSHQVTQMGQEVILRCVPISNHLYFYWYRQILGQKVEFLVSFYNNEISEKSEIFDDQFSVERPDGSNFTLKIRSTKLEDSAMYFCASSDGRGSQYFGPGTRLLVL.